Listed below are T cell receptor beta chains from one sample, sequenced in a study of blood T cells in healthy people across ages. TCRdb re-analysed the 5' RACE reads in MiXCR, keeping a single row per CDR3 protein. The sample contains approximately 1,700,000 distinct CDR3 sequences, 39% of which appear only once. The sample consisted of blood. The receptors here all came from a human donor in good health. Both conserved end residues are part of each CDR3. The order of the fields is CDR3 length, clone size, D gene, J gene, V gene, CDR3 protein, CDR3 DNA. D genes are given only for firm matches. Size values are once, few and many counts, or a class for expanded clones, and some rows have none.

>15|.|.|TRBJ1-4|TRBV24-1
CATSEYGSGGEKLFF
TGTGCCACCAGTGAATATGGCAGCGGCGGCGAAAAACTGTTTTTT
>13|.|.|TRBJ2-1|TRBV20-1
CSARDSRPNEQFF
TGCAGTGCTCGGGACTCACGGCCCAATGAGCAGTTCTTC
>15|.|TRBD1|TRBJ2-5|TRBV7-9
CASSLETGGEETQYF
TGTGCCAGCAGCTTAGAGACAGGGGGTGAAGAGACCCAGTACTTC
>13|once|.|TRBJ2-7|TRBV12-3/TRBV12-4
CASRRTFSYEQYF
TGTGCCAGCAGAAGGACATTCTCCTACGAGCAGTACTTC
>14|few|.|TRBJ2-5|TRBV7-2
CASGLNSNQETQYF
TGTGCCAGCGGCTTAAACAGCAACCAAGAGACCCAGTACTTC
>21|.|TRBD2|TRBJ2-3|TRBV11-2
CASSSHGGNMSSGGPTDTQYF
TGTGCCAGCAGCTCCCACGGGGGGAACATGTCTAGCGGGGGTCCAACAGATACGCAGTATTTT
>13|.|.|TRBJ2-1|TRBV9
CASSRTDYDEQFF
TGTGCCAGCAGCCGGACGGACTACGATGAGCAGTTCTTC
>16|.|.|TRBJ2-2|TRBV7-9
CASSDKLVTNTGELFF
TGTGCCAGCAGCGATAAGTTGGTAACTAACACCGGGGAGCTGTTTTTT
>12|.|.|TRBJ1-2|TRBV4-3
CASSQAAYSYTF
TGCGCCAGCAGCCAAGCGGCCTATAGCTACACCTTC
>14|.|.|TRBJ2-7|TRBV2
CASSEGLVSYEQYF
TGTGCCAGCAGTGAGGGTTTAGTGTCCTACGAGCAGTACTTC
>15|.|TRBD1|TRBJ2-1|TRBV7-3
CASSLSGGTSGEQFF
TGTGCCAGCAGCTTGTCAGGGGGTACATCGGGTGAGCAGTTCTTC
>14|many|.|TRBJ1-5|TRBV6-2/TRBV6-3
CASSSTGDNQPQHF
TGTGCCAGCAGTTCGACAGGAGATAATCAGCCCCAGCATTTT
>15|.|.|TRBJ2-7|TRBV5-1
CASSRGGGNTYEQYF
TGCGCCAGCAGCCGTGGGGGCGGAAACACCTACGAGCAGTACTTC
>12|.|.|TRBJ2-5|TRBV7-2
CASSRGPKTQYF
TGTGCCAGCAGCAGGGGCCCCAAGACCCAGTACTTC
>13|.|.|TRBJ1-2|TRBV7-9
CASSFSRSYGYTF
TGTGCCAGCAGTTTTTCCAGAAGCTATGGCTACACCTTC
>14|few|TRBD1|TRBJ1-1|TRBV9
CASTRTGENTEAFF
TGTGCCAGCACCCGGACAGGGGAGAACACTGAAGCTTTCTTT
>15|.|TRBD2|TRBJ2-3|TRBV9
CASSLSAGGCDTQYF
TGTGCCAGCAGCTTATCAGCGGGGGGCTGTGATACGCAGTATTTT
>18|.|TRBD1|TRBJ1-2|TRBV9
CASSPRGGTGGSNYGYTF
TGTGCCAGCAGCCCCCGGGGTGGGACAGGCGGTTCCAACTATGGCTACACCTTC
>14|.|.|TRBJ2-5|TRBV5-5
CASSFPTEKETQYF
TGTGCCAGCAGCTTCCCAACAGAAAAAGAGACCCAGTACTTC
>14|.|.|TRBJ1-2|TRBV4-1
CASSQDQGNYGYTF
TGCGCCAGCAGCCAAGATCAGGGGAACTATGGCTACACCTTC
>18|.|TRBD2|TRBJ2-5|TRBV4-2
CASSPGLAGVSGGETQYF
TGTGCCAGCAGCCCGGGACTGGCGGGGGTTTCCGGGGGGGAGACCCAGTACTTC
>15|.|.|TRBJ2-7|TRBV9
CASSAQAGAAYEQYF
TGTGCCAGCAGCGCCCAAGCGGGTGCCGCCTACGAGCAGTACTTC
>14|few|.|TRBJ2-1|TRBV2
CASKRGGWNNEQFF
TGTGCCAGCAAACGGGGAGGATGGAACAATGAGCAGTTCTTC
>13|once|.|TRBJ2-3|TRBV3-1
CASSPIYTDTQYF
TGTGCCAGCAGCCCGATATATACAGATACGCAGTATTTT
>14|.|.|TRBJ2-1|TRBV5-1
CASRMGPLGDEQFF
TGCGCCAGCAGGATGGGACCTCTGGGCGATGAGCAGTTCTTC
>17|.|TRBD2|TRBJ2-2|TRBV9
CASSVAPAGANTGELFF
TGTGCCAGCAGCGTAGCACCAGCGGGGGCCAACACCGGGGAGCTGTTTTTT
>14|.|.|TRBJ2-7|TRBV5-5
CASSWPDRSYEQYF
TGTGCCAGCAGCTGGCCGGACAGATCCTACGAGCAGTACTTC
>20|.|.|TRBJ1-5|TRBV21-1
CASSKADWTVSQVINQPQHF
TGTGCCAGCAGCAAAGCTGATTGGACAGTCTCCCAGGTTATCAATCAGCCCCAGCATTTT
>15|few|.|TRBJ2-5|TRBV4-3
CASSQDPTFLETQYF
TGCGCCAGCAGCCAAGATCCTACATTTTTAGAGACCCAGTACTTC
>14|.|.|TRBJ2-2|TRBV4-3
CASSQETRTGELFF
TGCGCCAGCAGCCAAGAAACTCGGACCGGGGAGCTGTTTTTT
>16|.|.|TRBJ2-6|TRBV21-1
CASSKTEDGGANVLTF
TGTGCCAGCAGCAAAACAGAGGATGGTGGGGCCAACGTCCTGACTTTC
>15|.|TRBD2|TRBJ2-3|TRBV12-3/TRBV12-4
CASSWTSGGPDTQYF
TGTGCCAGCAGTTGGACTAGCGGGGGACCAGATACGCAGTATTTT
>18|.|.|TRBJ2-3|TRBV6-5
CASSLQKWGAGGTDTQYF
TGTGCCAGCAGTTTACAGAAATGGGGGGCGGGTGGCACAGATACGCAGTATTTT
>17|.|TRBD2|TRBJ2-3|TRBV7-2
CASSLIPSGGQGDTQYF
TGTGCCAGCAGCTTGATCCCTAGCGGGGGGCAGGGGGATACGCAGTATTTT
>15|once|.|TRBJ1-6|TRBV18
CASSPSTSLNSPLHF
TGTGCCAGCTCACCATCCACCTCGCTTAATTCACCCCTCCACTTT
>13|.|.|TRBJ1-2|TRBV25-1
CASSSGAPLGYTF
TGTGCCAGCAGTTCCGGGGCACCCCTGGGCTACACCTTC
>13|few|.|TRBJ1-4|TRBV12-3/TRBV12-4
CASRPGPSEKLFF
TGTGCCAGCAGACCGGGACCGTCTGAAAAACTGTTTTTT
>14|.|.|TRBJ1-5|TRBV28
CASSLFSVNQPQHF
TGTGCCAGCAGTTTATTCAGTGTAAATCAGCCCCAGCATTTT
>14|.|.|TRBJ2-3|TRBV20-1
CSAIQGGSTDTQYF
TGCAGTGCTATCCAGGGGGGCAGCACAGATACGCAGTATTTT
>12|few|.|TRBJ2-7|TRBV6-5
CASSYNGGEWYF
TGTGCCAGCAGTTACAACGGGGGAGAATGGTACTTC
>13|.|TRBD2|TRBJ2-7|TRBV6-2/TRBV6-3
CASYSGGDREQYF
TGTGCCAGCTACAGCGGGGGGGATCGCGAGCAGTACTTC
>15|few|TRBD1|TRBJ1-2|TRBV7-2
CASSTSGTGNGGYTF
TGTGCCAGCAGCACCTCCGGGACAGGGAATGGTGGCTACACCTTC
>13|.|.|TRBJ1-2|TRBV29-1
CSVESPPGHGYTF
TGCAGCGTTGAATCCCCTCCAGGCCATGGCTACACCTTC